The rows below give T cell receptor beta chains drawn from one sample of a study of cytomegalovirus exposure and HLA in healthy donors. The protocol was immunoSEQ multiplex PCR, while the TCRdb copy is restricted to in-frame clones and leaves out a portion. The table includes around 50,000 clones, about 80% detected once. The sequenced sample was PBMCs. These receptors were taken from a man in his fifties or sixties in good health and CMV-seronegative. Each CDR3 is given with its conserved first and last residue. The D gene is left open where the match is weak. Part of the rows lack a size; the others show once, few, many or a class for expanded clones.

abundance	v_gene	d_gene	len	j_gene	CDR3nt	CDR3aa
-	TRBV6-5	-	13	TRBJ2-1	TGTGCCAGCAGTTACTCCCAGGGGTATGAGCAGTTCTTC	CASSYSQGYEQFF
-	TRBV30	TRBD2	18	TRBJ2-3	TGTGCCTGGAGTGTAATGCGGACTAGCGGGGGGACCACAGATACGCAGTATTTT	CAWSVMRTSGGTTDTQYF
-	TRBV18	-	16	TRBJ1-1	TGTGCCAGCTCACCAAACCTTGCAAGGGCGGGCACTGAAGCTTTCTTT	CASSPNLARAGTEAFF
once	TRBV18	-	15	TRBJ2-5	TGTGCCAGCTCACCAGGTCTAGGGGGTGCAGAGACCCAGTACTTC	CASSPGLGGAETQYF
-	TRBV5-4	TRBD1	14	TRBJ1-1	TGTGCCAGCAGCCGAGGGGGCGTTGGGACTGAAGCTTTCTTT	CASSRGGVGTEAFF
-	TRBV28	-	13	TRBJ1-5	TGTGCCAGCAGTTTATACCCAGGCCAGCCCCAGCATTTT	CASSLYPGQPQHF
few	TRBV6-1	-	15	TRBJ2-1	TGTGCCAGCAAGGTGAGGCGGGGCGGTTACAATGAGCAGTTCTTC	CASKVRRGGYNEQFF
-	TRBV6-5	-	13	TRBJ1-6	TGTGCCAGCACCGACAGGTTTAATTCACCCCTCCACTTT	CASTDRFNSPLHF
-	TRBV7-9	TRBD1	15	TRBJ2-7	TGTGCCAGCAGCTTATCGGGGACAGGGGGCCTCGAGCAGTACTTC	CASSLSGTGGLEQYF
-	TRBV7-6	TRBD2	16	TRBJ2-3	TGTGCCAGCAGTTTAATAGCGGGGGGTTTAACAGATACGCAGTATTTT	CASSLIAGGLTDTQYF
-	TRBV16	-	14	TRBJ1-1	TGTGCCAGCAGCCAATATCAGGGCGGCACTGAAGCTTTCTTT	CASSQYQGGTEAFF
-	TRBV13	TRBD1	17	TRBJ2-3	TGTGCCAGCAGCTTAGGATCAGGGGGCATCTTCACAGATACGCAGTATTTT	CASSLGSGGIFTDTQYF
-	TRBV10-2	TRBD1	17	TRBJ2-1	TGCGCCAGCGGGTCAGGGGGCTTTTTACACTCCTACAATGAGCAGTTCTTC	CASGSGGFLHSYNEQFF
-	TRBV2	-	15	TRBJ2-1	TGTGCCAGCAGTACAACACAAAGCTCCTACAATGAGCAGTTCTTC	CASSTTQSSYNEQFF
-	TRBV21-1	-	14	TRBJ2-1	TGTGCCAGCAGCAAAGGGGAGGGCTACAATGAGCAGTTCTTC	CASSKGEGYNEQFF
-	TRBV19	-	13	TRBJ1-4	TGTGCCAGTAGTACGACGGCGGTTGAAAAACTGTTTTTT	CASSTTAVEKLFF
-	TRBV5-1	-	13	TRBJ1-1	TGCGCCAGCACCAGTACAGGTACCACTGAAGCTTTCTTT	CASTSTGTTEAFF
-	TRBV7-3	-	14	TRBJ2-7	TGTGCCAGCAGCCCCTCGGCCCCGGGGTCGCAGCAGTACTTC	CASSPSAPGSQQYF
-	TRBV11-2	-	14	TRBJ1-1	TGTGCCAGCAGCCCCCCGGCCAGGGTAGCTGAAGCTTTCTTT	CASSPPARVAEAFF
-	TRBV28	-	13	TRBJ2-7	TGTGCCAGCAGTAACCGGGTTTCCTACGAGCAGTACTTC	CASSNRVSYEQYF
-	TRBV25-1	TRBD1	14	TRBJ1-6	TGTGCCAGCAGGACAGGGCCACCTAATTCACCCCTCCACTTT	CASRTGPPNSPLHF
-	TRBV7-9	-	15	TRBJ1-2	TGTGCCAGCAGCTTACCTGGGGGGGCCAGGGAGGGCTACACCTTC	CASSLPGGAREGYTF
-	TRBV5-1	TRBD2	17	TRBJ2-1	TGCGCCAGCAGCTTGGTGCTAGCGGGGGGATCCTACAATGAGCAGTTCTTC	CASSLVLAGGSYNEQFF
-	TRBV27	-	16	TRBJ1-1	TGTGCCAGCAGTTTATGGCCGCGGGGAGGGGACACTGAAGCTTTCTTT	CASSLWPRGGDTEAFF
-	TRBV6-5	-	11	TRBJ1-2	TGTGCGGCTGGGGCGAACTATGGCTACACCTTC	CAAGANYGYTF
-	TRBV6-1	TRBD2	16	TRBJ2-1	TGTGCCAGCAGTGAAGAGGCGGGGGGGCTATACAATGAGCAGTTCTTC	CASSEEAGGLYNEQFF
-	TRBV6-5	TRBD2	12	TRBJ2-7	TGTGCCGTGCTTGGGGGGGGCTACGAGCAGTACTTC	CAVLGGGYEQYF